This is a list of T cell receptor beta chains from one sample in a study of immunodeficiency. TCRdb keeps only in-frame clones here, not all; method: immunoSEQ multiplex PCR. The table lists approximately 3,100 clones, approximately 89% of them singletons, with around 11% in the top ten. Sequenced: CD8+ T cells from blood. These receptors were collected from a human donor in good health. CDR3s include the opening cysteine and the closing phenylalanine or tryptophan. The D gene is left open where the match is weak. Some rows have no size entry. The others give once, few or many, or a class for an expanded clone.

V gene	J gene	clone size	D gene	CDR3 length	CDR3 DNA	CDR3 protein
TRBV2	TRBJ2-7	once	TRBD2	15	TGTGCCAGCAGTTTGACTAGCGGGACCCCCTACGAGCAGTACTTC	CASSLTSGTPYEQYF
TRBV10-2	TRBJ2-1	-	-	15	TGCGCCAGCAGTGAGTCGATCGTCGTCGAAGATGAGCAGTTCTTC	CASSESIVVEDEQFF
TRBV3-1/TRBV3-2	TRBJ1-2	-	-	13	TGTGCCAGCAGCCAAGATCGAGAGTATGGCTACACCTTC	CASSQDREYGYTF
TRBV7-9	TRBJ2-7	once	TRBD2	14	TGTGCCAGCAGCTTAAGCGGGAGTCGGTACGAGCAGTACTTC	CASSLSGSRYEQYF
TRBV5-1	TRBJ2-3	-	-	15	TGCGCCAGCAGCTTAGGTGTGACTAGCACAGATACGCAGTATTTT	CASSLGVTSTDTQYF
TRBV28	TRBJ1-3	-	TRBD1	13	TGTGCCAGCAGTTTTAGACAGGGGCACACCATATATTTT	CASSFRQGHTIYF
TRBV13	TRBJ1-2	-	TRBD1	15	TGTGCCAGCAGCCCAGGGACAGGGGTCTACTATGGCTACACCTTC	CASSPGTGVYYGYTF
TRBV6-4	TRBJ2-6	-	-	17	TGTGCCAGCAGTGACTCGGGGCGCAGGGATGGGGCCAACGTCCTGACTTTC	CASSDSGRRDGANVLTF
TRBV9	TRBJ2-3	once	TRBD2	16	TGTGCCAGCAGCGTAGAGCTAGCGGGCCGCACAGATACGCAGTATTTT	CASSVELAGRTDTQYF
TRBV5-1	TRBJ1-5	-	-	14	TGCGCCAGCAGTGTAGGGGGGTACAATCAGCCCCAGCATTTT	CASSVGGYNQPQHF
TRBV5-1	TRBJ1-1	-	-	12	TGCGCCAGCAGCTTGGATAGGGTTTATGCTTTCTTT	CASSLDRVYAFF
TRBV12-5	TRBJ2-5	-	-	14	TGTGCTAAAGCTTTGGTACCCATGGCGGAGACCCAGTACTTC	CAKALVPMAETQYF
TRBV6-5	TRBJ1-1	-	TRBD1	12	TGTGCCAGCAAAACAGGGGGCACTGAAGCTTTCTTT	CASKTGGTEAFF
TRBV10-1	TRBJ1-1	-	-	17	TGCGCCAGCAGTGATGTGCAGGGGCCCTCGTGGAACACTGAAGCTTTCTTT	CASSDVQGPSWNTEAFF
TRBV14	TRBJ1-2	-	TRBD1	15	TGTGCCAGCAGCCGATGGACAGGCGCCAACTATGGCTACACCTTC	CASSRWTGANYGYTF
TRBV13	TRBJ2-7	-	TRBD1	15	TGTGCCAGCAGCCACCCACGACAGGGGAGCTACGAGCAGTACTTC	CASSHPRQGSYEQYF
TRBV27	TRBJ2-3	-	-	13	TGTGCCAGCAGTCTAATCCTCGCAGATACGCAGTATTTT	CASSLILADTQYF
TRBV29-1	TRBJ1-1	-	-	16	TGCAGCGTTGAAGATCGGACAGCCTGGGCGAACACTGAAGCTTTCTTT	CSVEDRTAWANTEAFF
TRBV11-3	TRBJ2-3	-	TRBD2	15	TGTGCCAGCAGCTCTCCGGGAGGGCTCACAGATACGCAGTATTTT	CASSSPGGLTDTQYF
TRBV4-1	TRBJ2-1	-	-	15	TGCGCCAGCTCGGGGGAAACGACCTCCTACAATGAGCAGTTCTTC	CASSGETTSYNEQFF
TRBV9	TRBJ2-3	few	-	17	TGTGCCAGCAGCGCATCCAGGGTGGGACTGAACACAGATACGCAGTATTTT	CASSASRVGLNTDTQYF
TRBV2	TRBJ2-1	-	TRBD2	14	TGTGCCAGCGTGACTAGCGGGGGTTACAATGAGCAGTTCTTC	CASVTSGGYNEQFF
TRBV27	TRBJ2-1	-	-	13	TGTGCCAGCACAAATCTAGGAGGGAATGAGCAGTTCTTC	CASTNLGGNEQFF
TRBV4-1	TRBJ1-2	-	-	14	TGCGCCAGCAGCCAAGACAATCGGAAATATGGCTACACCTTC	CASSQDNRKYGYTF
TRBV5-1	TRBJ2-5	-	-	14	TGCGCCAGCAGCGGGGGCCGGTCACAAGAGACCCAGTACTTC	CASSGGRSQETQYF
TRBV4-2	TRBJ2-3	once	-	17	TGTGCCAGCAGCCAAGATCCAAGCGGGCTAAGCACAGATACGCAGTATTTT	CASSQDPSGLSTDTQYF
TRBV19	TRBJ2-7	-	TRBD2	18	TGTGCCAGTAGTACACCCCCTCGACTAGCGGGAGGTCTCTACGAGCAGTACTTC	CASSTPPRLAGGLYEQYF
TRBV30	TRBJ2-5	-	TRBD2	14	TGTGCCTGGAGTGGACTAGCTTTTTCGGAGACCCAGTACTTC	CAWSGLAFSETQYF
TRBV6-2/TRBV6-3	TRBJ2-5	-	-	15	TGTGCCAGCAGTTACTCTTGGGACTCCATGACGGCCCAGTACTTC	CASSYSWDSMTAQYF
TRBV6-5	TRBJ2-3	-	-	16	TGTGCCAGCAGTTACCCAGGACCCAAACGGGGAGATACGCAGTATTTT	CASSYPGPKRGDTQYF
TRBV30	TRBJ1-1	-	-	15	TGTGCCTGGAGTGTACTTGGGACATCCAACACTGAAGCTTTCTTT	CAWSVLGTSNTEAFF
TRBV4-2	TRBJ1-1	-	TRBD1	16	TGTGCCAGCAGCCAGATCCGGGACAGGGGGGGGACTGAAGCTTTCTTT	CASSQIRDRGGTEAFF
TRBV5-8	TRBJ1-4	-	-	14	TGTGCCAGCAGCCGCCGCGGACGGGAGGAAAAACTGTTTTTT	CASSRRGREEKLFF
TRBV4-1	TRBJ1-1	-	-	15	TGCGCCAGCAGCCAAACGCAGACAGGGAACACTGAAGCTTTCTTT	CASSQTQTGNTEAFF
TRBV3-1/TRBV3-2	TRBJ1-6	once	-	15	TGTGCCAGCAGCCACCCCTTCGCCCTTAATTCACCCCTCCACTTT	CASSHPFALNSPLHF
TRBV6-4	TRBJ1-1	-	-	17	TGTGCCAACCAGCAGGGCAGACGGATCATGATGAACACTGAAGCTTTCTTT	CANQQGRRIMMNTEAFF